These T cell receptor beta chains were read from a single sample in a study of T-cell memory formation after mild COVID-19. TCRdb called the 5' RACE reads again in MiXCR, with one record for every CDR3 protein. In the table there are roughly 320,000 distinct CDR3 sequences, around 30% of which are singletons. Sequenced material: PBMCs or a T cell subset sorted from them (not recorded which). The receptor set was obtained from an adult woman who had mild COVID-19 (a few samples of this study predate the infection). Cell type and time point are not known. Each CDR3 is given with its conserved first and last residue. The D gene is left open where the match is weak. Expanded clones get a size class; other rows say once, few or many, or leave the size out.

D gene: NA
V gene: TRBV5-1
J gene: TRBJ2-5
clone size: many
CDR3 DNA: TGCGCCAGCAGCGAAATTCCGGGAGAGGGAAAGACCCAGTACTTC
CDR3 protein: CASSEIPGEGKTQYF

D gene: NA
V gene: TRBV5-5
J gene: TRBJ2-4
clone size: few
CDR3 DNA: TGTGCCAGCAGCCCGGACAGAGTAACCGCCAAAAACATTCAGTACTTC
CDR3 protein: CASSPDRVTAKNIQYF

D gene: TRBD2
V gene: TRBV7-6
J gene: TRBJ2-5
clone size: NA
CDR3 DNA: TGTGCCAGCAGCGGACAAGGGGGACTAGGGCAGACCCAGTACTTC
CDR3 protein: CASSGQGGLGQTQYF

D gene: TRBD2
V gene: TRBV19
J gene: TRBJ2-3
clone size: once
CDR3 DNA: TGTGCCAGTAGTAGGACTAGCGGGAGTAGGGCAGATACGCAGTATTTT
CDR3 protein: CASSRTSGSRADTQYF

D gene: NA
V gene: TRBV12-3/TRBV12-4
J gene: TRBJ2-7
clone size: NA
CDR3 DNA: TGTGCCAGCAGTCCCTCTGAGGAGGGAGGCGAGCAGTACTTC
CDR3 protein: CASSPSEEGGEQYF

D gene: NA
V gene: TRBV9
J gene: TRBJ1-1
clone size: few
CDR3 DNA: TGTGCCAGCAGCGTCCAGACAGAGACTTTCACTGAAGCTTTCTTT
CDR3 protein: CASSVQTETFTEAFF

D gene: TRBD1
V gene: TRBV7-9
J gene: TRBJ1-2
clone size: NA
CDR3 DNA: TGTGCCAGCAGCTGGGACAGCCCCTATGGCTACACCTTC
CDR3 protein: CASSWDSPYGYTF

D gene: NA
V gene: TRBV7-8
J gene: TRBJ1-1
clone size: many
CDR3 DNA: TGTGCCAGCAGCTTACGGGTAGGGAGCACTGAAGCTTTCTTT
CDR3 protein: CASSLRVGSTEAFF

D gene: TRBD1
V gene: TRBV7-6
J gene: TRBJ2-1
clone size: NA
CDR3 DNA: TGTGCCAGCAGCTTTTCGACAGGGGGAAACAATGAGCAGTTCTTC
CDR3 protein: CASSFSTGGNNEQFF

D gene: NA
V gene: TRBV5-1
J gene: TRBJ1-1
clone size: few
CDR3 DNA: TGCGCCAGCAGCCCTGATCTGTCCGTCGAAGCTTTCTTT
CDR3 protein: CASSPDLSVEAFF

D gene: NA
V gene: TRBV29-1
J gene: TRBJ1-1
clone size: NA
CDR3 DNA: TGCAGCGTGTGGGTGGCCACTGAAGCTTTCTTT
CDR3 protein: CSVWVATEAFF

D gene: NA
V gene: TRBV9
J gene: TRBJ1-5
clone size: NA
CDR3 DNA: TGTGCCAGCAGCGTTCAGGGGAATAGCAATCAGCCCCAGCATTTT
CDR3 protein: CASSVQGNSNQPQHF